A single sample gave rise to the 27 T cell receptor beta chains below, sequenced in a study of blood T cells in healthy people across ages. Alongside a J-beta primer mix, a sample-barcoded 5' primer served in a second PCR lasting roughly 6 to 12 cycles. In TCRdb, the 5' RACE reads were re-called with MiXCR into one record per CDR3 protein. This table has around 500,000 distinct CDR3 sequences, around 48% appearing once. The material sequenced was blood. Every receptor here comes from an older man in good health.

J is TRBJ1-4 and V is TRBV4-3; the match to TRBD1 covers 10 bases. Looked up from germline, CDR1 is LGHNA and CDR2 is YSLEER. V lost 4 bases, J lost 7 bases, and 6 bases stayed unmatched. CDR3 size: 15 residues. The CDR3 sequence: CASSPGQGYGEKLFF. CDR3 bases: TGCGCCAGCAGCCCGGGACAGGGGTATGGTGAAAAACTGTTTTTT.

The genes are TRBV7-2 and TRBJ2-1; TRBD2 might be the D (6 bases). Germline lookup yields CDR1 SGHTA and CDR2 FQGNSA. Trimming cost V 1 base and J 4 bases, with 11 bases left between them. The CDR3 spans 15 residues. In DNA, the CDR3 is TGTGCCAGCAGCTTAGAAATAGCGGAGTACAATGAGCAGTTCTTC. Protein: CASSLEIAEYNEQFF.

The chain carries TRBV24-1 and TRBJ2-2, with 7 bases that match TRBD1. The CDR3 has 13 amino acids. In germline, CDR1 is KGHDR, CDR2 SFDVKD. Trimming at V came to 7 bases and at J to 5 bases, leaving 3 bases not matched to a gene. The CDR3 DNA follows: TGTGCCACCAGCGGGACAGTAACCGGGGAGCTGTTTTTT. It encodes CATSGTVTGELFF.

This clonotype was counted only a few times. V gene TRBV4-1 combines with J gene TRBJ2-2; D may be TRBD2 (6 bases). The germline V gene has CDR1 MGHRA and CDR2 YSYEKL. Trimming removed 6 bases from V and 1 base from J, with 15 bases in between. This CDR3 has 16 amino acids. CDR3 amino acids: CASSSGSPLNTGELFF. In DNA form, the CDR3 reads TGCGCCAGCAGTAGCGGCTCACCTTTGAACACCGGGGAGCTGTTTTTT.

J is TRBJ2-4 and V is TRBV2; 9 positions match TRBD2. The J call may be wrong; the DNA end is better matched by TRBJ2-7. This CDR3 region has 13 residues. CDR1 and CDR2 from the germline V gene are SNHLY and FYNNEI. CDR3 in DNA: TGTGCCAGCAATGGAGCGGGAGGTTACGAGCAGTACTTC. Its translation: CASNGAGGYEQYF.

This clonotype was picked up a small number of times. The rearrangement links TRBV6-1 to TRBJ2-5, with D perhaps TRBD2 (6 bases). V was shortened by 4 bases and J by 11 bases, with 26 bases between the two germline ends. The germline CDR1 and CDR2 sequences are MNHNS and SASEGT. The CDR3 consists of 16 residues. The DNA of the CDR3 is TGTGCCAGCAGTGCCTCTAGCGCTAATCAGTTCAATGAGCAGTACTTC. Residues: CASSASSANQFNEQYF.

The J gene is TRBJ1-2, the V gene TRBV7-6; no definite D call. Trimming pared 0 bases from V and 7 bases from J, leaving 15 bases between. The CDR3 extends over 15 amino acids. CDR1 is SGHVS and CDR2 is FNYEAQ in the germline V gene. The CDR3 bases are TGTGCCAGCAGCTTAGCACTCACAACGGCGGGTGGCTACACCTTC. As protein: CASSLALTTAGGYTF.

This clonotype occurred a few times. The rearrangement uses TRBV7-9 and TRBJ1-1; maybe TRBD1 (6 bases). CDR3 length: 15 residues. Germline CDR1 SEHNR, CDR2 FQNEAQ (reference sequence). The V end lost 4 bases, the J end lost 3 bases, and 15 bases lay between the germline ends. This CDR3 is CASSSRGGRDTEAFF. CDR3 sequence (DNA): TGTGCCAGCAGCTCCCGAGGGGGGAGGGACACTGAAGCTTTCTTT.

The chain links TRBV6-2 or TRBV6-3 to TRBJ2-3, with D tentatively TRBD1 or TRBD2 (6 bases each). Germline CDR1 reads MNHEY; CDR2 reads SVGEGT. V was cut by 7 bases and J by 0 bases, with 17 bases left in between. The CDR3 sequence is 16 residues long. The CDR3 reads CASTQERGTSTDTQYF. Here the CDR3 DNA reads TGTGCCAGCACCCAGGAGAGGGGGACTAGCACAGATACGCAGTATTTT.

The chain links TRBV20-1 to TRBJ2-7; D gene uncertain. Germline CDR1 and CDR2: DFQATT and SNEGSKA (reference sequence). The CDR3 length is 11 residues. With 2 bases removed from V and 4 bases from J, the gap between germline ends came to 6 bases. The CDR3 loop is CSARREYEQYF. Written as DNA, the CDR3 is TGCAGTGCTAGAAGGGAATACGAGCAGTACTTC.

This clonotype was counted between two and nine times. The chain employs TRBV27 and TRBJ1-1, with 7 bases lining up with TRBD1. Germline V gene data show CDR1 as MNHEY and CDR2 as SMNVEV (reference sequence). V shed 6 bases, J shed 0 bases, and the junction held 4 bases outside the gene matches. The CDR3 sequence is 14 residues long. This CDR3 is CASRIQGLNTEAFF. CDR3 DNA: TGTGCCAGCAGAATACAGGGGTTGAACACTGAAGCTTTCTTT.

The chain joins TRBV7-2 to TRBJ2-7, with D maybe TRBD2 (6 bases). Germline lookup yields CDR1 SGHTA and CDR2 FQGNSA. The V end was cut by 1 base, the J end by 4 bases, with 11 bases between. This CDR3 has 14 amino acids. CDR3 residues: CASSLGLAWYEQYF. CDR3 sequence (DNA): TGTGCCAGCAGCTTAGGTCTAGCGTGGTACGAGCAGTACTTC. The full variable domain, its missing parts supplied by reference TRBV7-2 and TRBJ2-7, is GAGVSQSPSNKVTEKGKDVELRCDPISGHTALYWYRQSLGQGLEFLIYFQGNSAPDKSGLPSDRFSAERTGGSVSTLTIQRTQQEDSAVYLCASSLGLAWYEQYFGPGTRLTVT.

This clonotype was found a few times. This chain uses TRBV6-2 or TRBV6-3 with TRBJ2-7, with D uncertain. The ends were cut back, 6 bases at V and 6 bases at J, with 12 bases in the middle. The CDR3 runs to 12 residues. Per germline, CDR1 MNHEY and CDR2 SVGEGT. DNA for the CDR3: TGTGCCAGCAGCCGACCAATTGGCGAGCAGTACTTC. This gives the protein CASSRPIGEQYF.

The chain recombines TRBV7-2 with TRBJ2-3, with 9 bases matching TRBD1. CDR1 and CDR2 from the germline V gene are SGHTA and FQGNSA. J lost 6 bases, V lost 1 base, and 5 bases had no gene match. The CDR3 covers 15 residues. CDR3 in DNA: TGTGCCAGCAGCTTAGTGGGACAGGGAATGGATACGCAGTATTTT. The encoded protein is CASSLVGQGMDTQYF. The full variable domain, its missing parts supplied by reference TRBV7-2 and TRBJ2-3, is GAGVSQSPSNKVTEKGKDVELRCDPISGHTALYWYRQSLGQGLEFLIYFQGNSAPDKSGLPSDRFSAERTGGSVSTLTIQRTQQEDSAVYLCASSLVGQGMDTQYFGPGTRLTVL.

This clonotype was counted only a few times. CDR3 region: CASRPTGSVGGTQYF. CDR3 in DNA: TGTGCCAGCAGGCCAACAGGGTCGGTAGGTGGTACGCAGTATTTT. The chain joins TRBV7-2 to TRBJ2-3; a possible D gene is TRBD1 (6 bases). The V gene's germline CDR1 is SGHTA and CDR2 FQGNSA. Trimming took 6 bases from V and 8 from J, leaving 21 bases between them. The CDR3 loop spans 15 amino acids.

This clonotype was found many times. V usage is TRBV20-1 and J usage is TRBJ2-7; 10 bases are a match to TRBD1. After removal of 5 bases from V and 5 bases from J, the junction contained 3 bases not matched to a gene. The CDR3 has 12 amino acids. Germline V gene lookup returns CDR1 DFQATT and CDR2 SNEGSKA (reference sequence). The DNA for the CDR3 is TGCAGTGCTGAGGGACAGGGGAACGAGCAGTACTTC. Encoded protein: CSAEGQGNEQYF.

As regards this clonotype: At one end, the junction sequence differs from germline, possibly due to a read error. This rearrangement joins TRBV10-3 to TRBJ2-2; 8 bases align to TRBD2. The CDR3 is 15 residues long. The germline CDR1 and CDR2 sequences are ENHRY and SYGVKD. Written as DNA, the CDR3 is TGCGCCATCAGTGCGAGCGGGGGCATCACCGGGGAGCTGTTTTTT. This gives the protein CAISASGGITGELFF.

The chain couples TRBV7-2 to TRBJ1-3; D unresolved. Germline CDR1 is SGHTA and CDR2 is FQGNSA. V gave up 1 base and J gave up 0 bases, with 10 bases separating them. This CDR3 is built from 16 residues. The CDR3 spells CASSLDPDLSGNTIYF. The CDR3, as DNA: TGTGCCAGCAGCTTAGATCCCGACCTCTCTGGAAACACCATATATTTT.

The V and J genes are TRBV24-1 and TRBJ2-4; 8 nucleotides line up with TRBD1. The tail of the sequence fits TRBJ2-5 better, so the J call may be wrong. The CDR3 totals 18 residues. Germline assignment: CDR1 KGHDR and CDR2 SFDVKD. The CDR3 nucleotides are TGTGCCACCAGTGAACCATCTTCCGGGGCAGGGGGCACAGAGACCCAGTACTTC. It codes for CATSEPSSGAGGTETQYF.

This chain links TRBV12-3 or TRBV12-4 with TRBJ2-7, with 12 bases that match TRBD1. The CDR3 consists of 14 residues. V lost 7 bases and J lost 5; bases outside the gene matches: 6. The CDR3 reads CASNGGQGANEQYF. CDR3 DNA: TGTGCCAGCAATGGGGGACAGGGGGCGAACGAGCAGTACTTC.

V gene TRBV5-1 combines with J gene TRBJ2-1; possibly TRBD1 for D (6 bases). Per the germline V gene, CDR1 is SGHRS and CDR2 is YFSETQ. Trimming cost V 2 bases and J 6 bases, with 9 bases left between them. The CDR3 extends over 13 amino acids. Here the CDR3 DNA reads TGCGCCAGCAGCTTTGGGACAATCAATGAGCAGTTCTTC. Its protein product is CASSFGTINEQFF.

The gene calls are TRBV20-1 and TRBJ2-3, with no clear D. V lost 0 bases, J lost 8 bases, and 12 bases lay in between. The CDR3 runs to 13 residues. The V gene's germline CDR1 is DFQATT and CDR2 SNEGSKA (reference sequence). This chain's CDR3 is CSARDRATVTQYF. CDR3 nucleotides: TGCAGTGCTAGAGATCGCGCGACGGTTACGCAGTATTTT.

This clonotype was picked up a small number of times. The chain has TRBV4-3 and TRBJ2-7; TRBD2 agrees at 7 bases. The CDR3 has 19 amino acids. V was pared by 1 base and J by 0 bases, with 15 bases of the junction left unmatched. Germline assignment: CDR1 LGHNA and CDR2 YSLEER. CDR3 residues: CASSQGLSGGSTNSYEQYF. Written as DNA, the CDR3 is TGCGCCAGCAGCCAAGGCCTCTCCGGGGGGTCTACCAACTCCTACGAGCAGTACTTC.

This clonotype was seen ten or more times. This chain connects TRBV7-2 to TRBJ2-7; D remains unclear. This CDR3 region has 14 residues. V dropped 2 bases and J dropped 0 bases, with 8 bases sitting between them. Germline CDR1 and CDR2: SGHTA and FQGNSA. The CDR3 reads CASSLTWDSYEQYF. Written as DNA, the CDR3 is TGTGCCAGCAGCTTAACCTGGGACTCCTACGAGCAGTACTTC.

The genes are TRBV29-1 and TRBJ2-1; D unclear. CDR3 size: 11 residues. From germline, CDR1 is SQVTM and CDR2 ANQGSEA. V shed 3 bases and J shed 2 bases, with 2 bases lying between them. CDR3 nucleotide sequence: TGCAGCGTTGATCCCTACAATGAGCAGTTCTTC. Translating it yields CSVDPYNEQFF.

J is TRBJ2-1 and V is TRBV5-1; D may be TRBD2 (6 bases). The length of the CDR3 is 15 residues. The germline gives CDR1 SGHRS, CDR2 YFSETQ. V lost 0 bases and J lost 9, with 16 bases in between. The CDR3 region is CASSLDRDFQIEQFF. The CDR3 nucleotides are TGCGCCAGCAGCTTGGACCGGGACTTTCAAATTGAGCAGTTCTTC. Looking up the rest from reference TRBV5-1 and TRBJ2-1 gives the full variable domain: KAGVTQTPRYLIKTRGQQVTLSCSPISGHRSVSWYQQTPGQGLQFLFEYFSETQRNKGNFPGRFSGRQFSNSRSEMNVSTLELGDSALYLCASSLDRDFQIEQFFGPGTRLTVL.

Here the CDR3 DNA reads TGTGCCAGCAGCTTAGGGAGGCGGGGGGGCATTGACAATGAGCAGTACTTC. Protein: CASSLGRRGGIDNEQYF. The rearrangement uses TRBV7-9 and TRBJ2-7; 9 bases line up with TRBD2. The length of the CDR3 is 17 residues. The germline gives CDR1 SEHNR, CDR2 FQNEAQ (reference sequence). Trimming cost V 1 base and J 7 bases; bases outside gene matches: 14.